The rows below give T cell receptor beta chains drawn from one sample of a study of blood T cell repertoires in COVID-19. Using immunoSEQ multiplex PCR, the repertoire was profiled, and TCRdb retains in-frame clones only, with some absent. The data hold a few hundred thousand clones, with around 83% observed a single time. Sequencing used peripheral blood. These receptor sequences come from a man aged 40-49 years who had recovered from COVID-19. Both conserved end residues are part of each CDR3. The D gene is left open where the match is weak. Clone size is given for some rows only: seen once, a few or many times, or a class if the clone is expanded.

TRBJ2-5 11 - - TRBV12-3/TRBV12-4 CASSPGETQYF TGTGCCAGCAGTCCCGGGGAGACCCAGTACTTC
TRBJ2-3 14 - TRBD2 TRBV5-6 CASSFRAGEGTQYF TGTGCCAGCAGCTTCCGGGCGGGGGAAGGTACGCAGTATTTT
TRBJ2-5 13 - - TRBV7-2 CASSLSSQETQYF TGTGCCAGCAGCTTAAGTAGTCAAGAGACCCAGTACTTC
TRBJ2-1 12 - TRBD2 TRBV2 CASSPRSGSRFF TGTGCCAGCAGTCCCCGAAGCGGGAGTAGGTTCTTC
TRBJ1-2 13 - TRBD1 TRBV12-3/TRBV12-4 CASRPGQTYGYTF TGTGCCAGCAGGCCGGGACAGACCTATGGCTACACCTTC
TRBJ2-2 17 few - TRBV5-1 CASSQRRDPSVAGELFF TGCGCCAGCAGCCAAAGAAGGGATCCTAGCGTGGCCGGGGAGCTGTTTTTT
TRBJ2-7 15 - - TRBV15 CATSRERGGAGEQYF TGTGCCACCAGCAGAGAGCGTGGGGGGGCGGGCGAGCAGTACTTC
TRBJ1-2 13 - - TRBV6-1 CASSEILQGGYTF TGTGCCAGCAGTGAAATTTTACAGGGAGGCTACACCTTC
TRBJ2-1 14 once TRBD2 TRBV15 CATSREGPYNEQFF TGTGCCACCAGCCGGGAGGGCCCTTACAATGAGCAGTTCTTC
TRBJ2-5 12 - - TRBV28 CASSFHPETQYF TGTGCCAGCAGTTTCCATCCAGAGACCCAGTACTTC
TRBJ2-1 15 - - TRBV4-3 CASSQGTSLYNEQFF TGCGCCAGCAGCCAAGGTACTAGCTTATACAATGAGCAGTTCTTC
TRBJ2-7 14 - - TRBV19 CASSMARALHEQYF TGTGCCAGTAGTATGGCCAGGGCTCTCCACGAGCAGTACTTC
TRBJ1-1 16 - TRBD1 TRBV5-1 CASSLGQGDLNTEAFF TGCGCCAGCAGCTTGGGACAGGGGGATCTGAACACTGAAGCTTTCTTT
TRBJ2-5 14 - - TRBV5-4 CASSLPGAGETQYF TGTGCCAGCAGCTTGCCGGGAGCCGGGGAGACCCAGTACTTC
TRBJ1-2 13 - - TRBV24-1 CATSDFRGGGYTF TGTGCCACCAGTGATTTCCGGGGGGGTGGCTACACCTTC
TRBJ1-1 13 - TRBD1 TRBV10-3 CAMRTGADTEAFF TGTGCCATGAGGACAGGGGCGGACACTGAAGCTTTCTTT
TRBJ2-1 16 - - TRBV20-1 CSASYYLGLNAHEQFF TGCAGTGCTAGTTACTATCTCGGCCTTAATGCCCATGAGCAGTTCTTC
TRBJ2-5 17 - TRBD2 TRBV9 CASSVAPLAGGQETQYF TGTGCCAGCAGCGTAGCTCCACTAGCGGGGGGCCAAGAGACCCAGTACTTC
TRBJ2-3 19 - TRBD2 TRBV27 CASSLRLAGGQIVTDTQYF TGTGCCAGCAGTTTGAGGCTAGCGGGAGGGCAAATCGTGACAGATACGCAGTATTTT
TRBJ2-7 14 - - TRBV18 CASSPTQGVREQYF TGTGCCAGCTCACCAACACAGGGCGTCCGCGAGCAGTACTTC
TRBJ1-2 11 many - TRBV5-1 CASGDYYGYTF TGCGCCAGCGGAGACTACTATGGCTACACCTTC
TRBJ2-2 13 once - TRBV9 CASCYGPNGELFF TGTGCCAGCTGTTACGGTCCGAACGGGGAGCTGTTTTTT
TRBJ2-2 14 - TRBD2 TRBV6-1 CASSEWGGTGELFF TGTGCCAGCAGTGAGTGGGGGGGCACCGGGGAGCTGTTTTTT